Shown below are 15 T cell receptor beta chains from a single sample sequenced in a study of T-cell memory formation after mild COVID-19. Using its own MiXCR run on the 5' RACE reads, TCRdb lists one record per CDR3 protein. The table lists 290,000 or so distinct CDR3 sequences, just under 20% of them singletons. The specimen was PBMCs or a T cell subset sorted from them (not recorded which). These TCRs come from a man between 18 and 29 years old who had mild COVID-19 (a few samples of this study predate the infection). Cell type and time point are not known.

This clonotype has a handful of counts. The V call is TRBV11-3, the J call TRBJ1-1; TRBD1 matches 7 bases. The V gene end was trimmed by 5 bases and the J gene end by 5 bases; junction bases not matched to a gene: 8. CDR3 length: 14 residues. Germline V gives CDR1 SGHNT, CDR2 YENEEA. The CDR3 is CASSRGQGETEAFF. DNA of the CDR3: TGTGCCAGCAGCCGCGGGCAGGGGGAAACTGAAGCTTTCTTT.

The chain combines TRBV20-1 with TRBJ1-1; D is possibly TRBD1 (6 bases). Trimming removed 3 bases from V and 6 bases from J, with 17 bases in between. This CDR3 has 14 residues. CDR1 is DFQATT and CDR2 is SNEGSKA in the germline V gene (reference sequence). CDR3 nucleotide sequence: TGCAGTGCTAGTAAAGGGGGAAGGGAGGCTGAAGCTTTCTTT. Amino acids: CSASKGGREAEAFF.

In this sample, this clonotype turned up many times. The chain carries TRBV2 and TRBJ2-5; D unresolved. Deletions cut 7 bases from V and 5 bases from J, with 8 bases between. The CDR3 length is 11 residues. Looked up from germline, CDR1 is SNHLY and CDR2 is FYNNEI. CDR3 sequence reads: CASIFVETQYF. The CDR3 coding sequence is TGTGCCAGCATCTTCGTGGAGACCCAGTACTTC.

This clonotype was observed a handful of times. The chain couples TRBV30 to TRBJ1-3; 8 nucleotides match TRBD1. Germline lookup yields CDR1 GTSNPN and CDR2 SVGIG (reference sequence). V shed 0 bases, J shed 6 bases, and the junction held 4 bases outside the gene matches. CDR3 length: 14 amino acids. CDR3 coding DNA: TGTGCCTGGAGTGTAGTACAGGGGGTAAACACCATATATTTT. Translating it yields CAWSVVQGVNTIYF.

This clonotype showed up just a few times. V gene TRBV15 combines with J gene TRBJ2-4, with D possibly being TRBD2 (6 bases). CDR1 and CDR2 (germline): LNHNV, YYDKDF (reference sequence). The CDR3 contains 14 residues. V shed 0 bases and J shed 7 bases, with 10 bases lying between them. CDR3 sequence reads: CATSRDNGGNIQYF. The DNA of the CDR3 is TGTGCCACCAGCAGAGATAATGGGGGGAACATTCAGTACTTC.

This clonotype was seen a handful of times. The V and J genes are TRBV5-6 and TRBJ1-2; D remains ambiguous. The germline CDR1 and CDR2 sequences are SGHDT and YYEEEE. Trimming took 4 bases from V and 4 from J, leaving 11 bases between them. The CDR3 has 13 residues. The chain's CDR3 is CASSIGRPYGYTF. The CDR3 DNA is TGTGCCAGCAGCATCGGACGTCCCTATGGCTACACCTTC.

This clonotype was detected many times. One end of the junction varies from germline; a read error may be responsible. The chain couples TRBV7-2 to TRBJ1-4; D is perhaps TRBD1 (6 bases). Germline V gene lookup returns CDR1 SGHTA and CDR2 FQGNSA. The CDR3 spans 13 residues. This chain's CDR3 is CASSSGHNGKLFF. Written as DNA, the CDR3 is TGTGCCAGCAGCTCGGGACATAATGGAAAACTGTTTTTT.

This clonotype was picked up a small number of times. CDR3 DNA: TGTGCCAGCAGCCGGTCGGGACAGGGTGGAAACACCATATATTTT. This gives the protein CASSRSGQGGNTIYF. The chain recombines TRBV7-2 with TRBJ1-3; TRBD1 matches at 9 bases. Looked up from germline, CDR1 is SGHTA and CDR2 is FQGNSA. The CDR3 runs 15 residues. V lost 5 bases, J lost 3 bases, and 5 bases stayed unmatched.

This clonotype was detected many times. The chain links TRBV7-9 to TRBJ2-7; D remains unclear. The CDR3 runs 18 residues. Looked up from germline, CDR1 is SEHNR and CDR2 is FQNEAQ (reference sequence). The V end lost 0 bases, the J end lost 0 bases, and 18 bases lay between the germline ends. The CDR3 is CASSLAVSAGRSSYEQYF. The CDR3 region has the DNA TGTGCCAGCAGCTTAGCGGTGTCCGCCGGAAGGAGCTCCTACGAGCAGTACTTC. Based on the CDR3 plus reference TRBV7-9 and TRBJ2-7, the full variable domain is DTGVSQNPRHKITKRGQNVTFRCDPISEHNRLYWYRQTLGQGPEFLTYFQNEAQLEKSRLLSDRFSAERPKGSFSTLEIQRTEQGDSAMYLCASSLAVSAGRSSYEQYFGPGTRLTVT.

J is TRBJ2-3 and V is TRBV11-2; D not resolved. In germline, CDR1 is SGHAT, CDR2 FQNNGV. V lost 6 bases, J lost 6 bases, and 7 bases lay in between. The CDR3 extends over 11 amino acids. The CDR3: CASRVGDTQYF. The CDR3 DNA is TGTGCCAGCAGAGTGGGGGATACGCAGTATTTT.

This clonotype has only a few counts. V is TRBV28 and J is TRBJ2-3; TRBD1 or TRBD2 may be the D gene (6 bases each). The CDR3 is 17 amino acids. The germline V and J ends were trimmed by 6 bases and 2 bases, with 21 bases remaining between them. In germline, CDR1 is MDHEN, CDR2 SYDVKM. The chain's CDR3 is CASSHSGGGGPTDTQYF. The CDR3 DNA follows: TGTGCCAGCAGCCATTCGGGTGGAGGGGGGCCCACAGATACGCAGTATTTT.

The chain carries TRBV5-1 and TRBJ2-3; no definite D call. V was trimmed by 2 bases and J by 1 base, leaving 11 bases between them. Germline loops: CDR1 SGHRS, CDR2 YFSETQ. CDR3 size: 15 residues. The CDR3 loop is CASSFGIIGTDTQYF. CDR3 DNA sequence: TGCGCCAGCAGCTTCGGAATTATAGGCACAGATACGCAGTATTTT.

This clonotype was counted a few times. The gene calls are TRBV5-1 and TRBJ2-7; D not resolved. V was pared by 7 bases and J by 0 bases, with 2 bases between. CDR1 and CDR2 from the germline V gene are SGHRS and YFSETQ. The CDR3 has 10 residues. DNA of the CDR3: TGCGCCAGCTTCTCCTACGAGCAGTACTTC. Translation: CASFSYEQYF.

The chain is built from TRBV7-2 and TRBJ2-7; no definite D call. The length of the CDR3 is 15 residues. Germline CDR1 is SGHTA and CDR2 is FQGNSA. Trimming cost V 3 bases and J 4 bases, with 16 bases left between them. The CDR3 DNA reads TGTGCCAGCAGCTTTAAGGCCTCTTACCCTTACGAGCAGTACGTC. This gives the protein CASSFKASYPYEQYV.

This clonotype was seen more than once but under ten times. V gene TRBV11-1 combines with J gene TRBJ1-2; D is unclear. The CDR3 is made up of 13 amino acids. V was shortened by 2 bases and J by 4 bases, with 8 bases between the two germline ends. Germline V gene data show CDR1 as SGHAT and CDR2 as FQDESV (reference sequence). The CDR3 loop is CASSLSEFYGYTF. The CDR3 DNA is TGTGCCAGCAGCTTATCAGAGTTCTATGGCTACACCTTC.